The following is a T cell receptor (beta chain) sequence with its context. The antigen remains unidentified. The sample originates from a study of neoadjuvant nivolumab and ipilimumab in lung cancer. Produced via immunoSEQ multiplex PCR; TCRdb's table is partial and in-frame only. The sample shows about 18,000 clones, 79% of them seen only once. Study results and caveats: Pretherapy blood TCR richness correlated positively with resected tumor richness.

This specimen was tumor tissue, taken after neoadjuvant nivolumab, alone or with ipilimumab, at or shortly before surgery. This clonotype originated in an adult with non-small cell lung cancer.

In DNA, the CDR3 is TGTGCCATCAGAGAACCGCGGTCGGGATATGGCTACACCTTC. This sequence encodes CAIREPRSGYGYTF. V gene TRBV10-3 combines with J gene TRBJ1-2; D is ambiguous. Germline V gene sequence: CDR1 ENHRY, CDR2 SYGVKD. The length of the CDR3 is 14 residues. Deletions cut 6 bases from V and 5 bases from J, with 16 bases between.